The source of this T cell receptor (beta chain) is a study of blood T cell repertoires in COVID-19. As for the study in general: PBMCs, B-cell-depleted T cells, or T cells provided the cDNA or gDNA that made up the material.

Per the original methods: Researchers report that nucleated cell counts were estimated from reference gene primer amplification. Clones were read by immunoSEQ multiplex PCR, and TCRdb kept only the in-frame ones, dropping some. V and J calls and clone size are those listed in that table; D and trimming were worked out from the DNA. Of roughly 65,000 clones in the sample, around 86% were seen once. The V gene end was trimmed by 1 base and the J gene end by 0 bases; junction bases not matched to a gene: 6. The V gene's germline CDR1 is SGHRS and CDR2 YFSETQ. The CDR3 sequence is 16 residues long. This clonotype was sampled from a woman aged 60-75 years with acute or convalescent COVID-19. Sequenced: peripheral blood. This chain joins TRBV5-1 and TRBJ2-7; TRBD2 matches 8 bases. CDR3 loop: CASSLLPAGDSYEQYF. CDR3 nucleotides: TGCGCCAGCAGCTTGTTGCCAGCGGGGGACTCCTACGAGCAGTACTTC.